Sequencing of this TCR beta chain was carried out in a study of cytomegalovirus exposure and HLA in healthy donors. The wider study: Drawn from HLA-typed donors, tens of millions of unique TCRs were held in an early data release.

A few counts support this clone. Its target is unknown. Study findings and constraints: Several top significant clusters appeared, in a later analysis, to be linked to common viral pathogens. By a later analysis, the bulk of CMV-associated TCR beta chains appeared HLA-restricted.

In the PCR, 60 Vbeta and 13 Jbeta primers were used. Profiling relied on immunoSEQ multiplex PCR, and the TCRdb table lists in-frame clones only, not all of them. The sample includes 150,000 to 200,000 clones, around 80% of them seen just once. The CDR3 totals 15 residues. The V gene lost 0 bases and the J gene lost 6 bases, with 15 bases spanning the gap. Germline V CDR1 and CDR2: SGHRS, YFSETQ. Sequencing was carried out using PBMCs. This receptor was taken from a woman aged 40 to 50 in good health and CMV-seronegative. The chain couples TRBV5-1 to TRBJ1-2; D uncertain. CDR3 loop: CASSLVRNRRNGYTF. CDR3 bases: TGCGCCAGCAGCTTGGTTCGCAATAGGAGGAATGGCTACACCTTC.